Below, one TCR beta chain is given with its context. Its antigen remains unidentified. The data were obtained in a study of cytomegalovirus exposure and HLA in healthy donors. On the study more broadly: Of roughly 400 genotyped donors, approximately 84% clustered with self-reported Caucasian donors. Study results and caveats: Rare sequences made up most TCRs, while some public TCRs were found in many donors. According to the study, roughly 160 TCR beta chains were cytomegalovirus-associated.

It was with 60 Vbeta and 13 Jbeta primers that the PCR ran. Data came from immunoSEQ multiplex PCR; TCRdb stores just in-frame clones and leaves some out. The sample table sets out around 34,000 clones. There are 15 residues in the CDR3. V lost 0 bases, J lost 5 bases, and 3 bases stayed unmatched. Germline values: CDR1 LGHNA, CDR2 YNFKEQ. The sample comprised PBMCs. V usage is TRBV4-2 and J usage is TRBJ1-4; 7 bases fit TRBD1. The origin of this receptor is a middle-aged woman in good health and CMV-seropositive. CDR3 amino acids: CASSQDKQGNEKLFF. The DNA of the CDR3 is TGTGCCAGCAGCCAAGATAAACAGGGGAATGAAAAACTGTTTTTT.